Reported below is one T cell receptor beta chain. The sample belongs to a study of blood T cell repertoires in COVID-19. Study-wide context: Donors in the United States, Italy and Spain gave samples during acute or convalescent COVID-19. PBMCs, B-cell-depleted T cells, or T cells provided the cDNA or gDNA that made up the material.

Some clones are missing from TCRdb's copy, which holds only in-frame ones; the method was immunoSEQ multiplex PCR. The sample includes 40,000 to 60,000 clones, roughly 84% seen only once; the top ten take 1.6%. Germline CDR1 reads MDHEN; CDR2 reads SYDVKM. The V gene lost 2 bases and the J gene lost 2 bases, with 6 bases spanning the gap. This CDR3 contains 13 residues. The sequencing input was peripheral blood. The rearrangement links TRBV28 to TRBJ1-2; D remains ambiguous. This clonotype originated in a man aged 45 to 65 with acute or convalescent COVID-19. The CDR3 spells CASSLEVNYGYTF. The CDR3 nucleotides read TGTGCCAGCAGTTTAGAGGTCAACTATGGCTACACCTTC.